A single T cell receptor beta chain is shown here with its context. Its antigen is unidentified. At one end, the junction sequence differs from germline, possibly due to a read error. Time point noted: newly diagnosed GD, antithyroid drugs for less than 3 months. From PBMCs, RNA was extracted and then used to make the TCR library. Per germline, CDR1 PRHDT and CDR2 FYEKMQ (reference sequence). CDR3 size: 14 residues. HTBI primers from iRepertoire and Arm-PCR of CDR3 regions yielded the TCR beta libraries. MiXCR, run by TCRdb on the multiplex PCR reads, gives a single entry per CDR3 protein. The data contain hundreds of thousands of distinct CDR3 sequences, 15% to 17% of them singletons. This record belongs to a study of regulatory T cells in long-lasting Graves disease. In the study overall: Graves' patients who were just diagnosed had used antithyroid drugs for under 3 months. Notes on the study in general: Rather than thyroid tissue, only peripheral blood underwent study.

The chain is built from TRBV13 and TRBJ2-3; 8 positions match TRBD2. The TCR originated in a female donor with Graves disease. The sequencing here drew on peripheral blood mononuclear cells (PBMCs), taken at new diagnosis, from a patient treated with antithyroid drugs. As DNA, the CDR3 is TGTGCCAGCAGCCTGAGCGGGAGTCCAGATGCGCAGTATTTT. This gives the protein CASSLSGSPDAQYF. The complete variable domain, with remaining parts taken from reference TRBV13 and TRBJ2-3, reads AAGVIQSPRHLIKEKRETATLKCYPIPRHDTVYWYQQGPGQDPQFLISFYEKMQSDKGSIPDRFSAQQFSDYHSELNMSSLELGDSALYFCASSLSGSPDAQYFGPGTRLTVL.